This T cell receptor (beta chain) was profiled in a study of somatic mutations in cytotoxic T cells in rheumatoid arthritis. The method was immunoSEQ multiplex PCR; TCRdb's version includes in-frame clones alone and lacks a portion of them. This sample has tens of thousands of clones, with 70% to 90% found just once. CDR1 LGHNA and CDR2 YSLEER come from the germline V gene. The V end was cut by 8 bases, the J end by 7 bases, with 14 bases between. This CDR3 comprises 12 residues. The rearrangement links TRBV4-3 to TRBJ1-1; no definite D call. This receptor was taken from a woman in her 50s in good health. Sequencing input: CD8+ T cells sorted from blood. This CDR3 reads CASPTGRHEAFF. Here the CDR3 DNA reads TGCGCCAGCCCGACGGGGAGGCATGAAGCTTTCTTT.